These 28 T cell receptor beta chains share one sample of origin, sequenced in a study of T cell clones after liver transplantation. Clones were sequenced by immunoSEQ multiplex PCR, and TCRdb holds only the in-frame ones, with some missing. This sample has 95,000 to 110,000 clones; roughly four fifths occur once, and the top ten carry approximately 0.99%. Sequencing was performed on CD4+ T cells from blood, taken before liver transplant. The receptor set was obtained from a human donor who received a liver transplant.

The V call is TRBV5-1, the J call TRBJ1-4; possible D gene TRBD1, 5 bases. This CDR3 has 17 amino acids. Germline CDR1 SGHRS, CDR2 YFSETQ. V was clipped by 0 bases and J by 2 bases, with 14 bases between them. CDR3 protein: CASSLVGGRGTNEKLFF. The CDR3 DNA is TGCGCCAGCAGCTTGGTTGGAGGGAGGGGCACTAATGAAAAACTGTTTTTT.

This chain joins TRBV27 and TRBJ2-1; D not certain. With 8 bases removed from V and 4 bases from J, the gap between germline ends came to 9 bases. Germline V gene sequence: CDR1 MNHEY, CDR2 SMNVEV (reference sequence). The CDR3 is 12 amino acids. The CDR3 DNA is TGTGCCAGCCAGAGAGCTTACAATGAGCAGTTCTTC. Its protein is CASQRAYNEQFF.

V is TRBV11-1 and J is TRBJ2-2, with TRBD2 identical over 11 bases. Germline CDR1 is SGHAT and CDR2 is FQDESV (reference sequence). This CDR3 is built from 16 residues. Losses at the gene ends were 5 bases for V and 3 bases for J; bases not matched to a gene: 5. CDR3 protein: CASSVGLAGYTGELFF. The CDR3 DNA is TGTGCCAGCAGCGTCGGACTAGCGGGTTACACCGGGGAGCTGTTTTTT.

The rearrangement links TRBV29-1 to TRBJ2-4; the D gene is possibly TRBD1 (6 bases). With 4 bases removed from V and 0 bases from J, the gap between germline ends came to 13 bases. From germline, CDR1 is SQVTM and CDR2 ANQGSEA. This CDR3 spans 15 amino acids. DNA for the CDR3: TGCAGCGTTGTAGGGGGATGGGGAGCCAAAAACATTCAGTACTTC. This codes for CSVVGGWGAKNIQYF.

This rearrangement joins TRBV5-1 to TRBJ1-1; D is perhaps TRBD1 (5 bases). The CDR3 covers 15 residues. Germline assignment: CDR1 SGHRS and CDR2 YFSETQ. V lost 3 bases to trimming and J lost 4 bases, with 16 bases between them. The CDR3 nucleotides are TGCGCCAGCAGCTCCACCCAATACGGGGCCACTGAAGCTTTCTTT. Its translation: CASSSTQYGATEAFF. Drawing the rest from reference TRBV5-1 and TRBJ1-1, the complete variable domain is KAGVTQTPRYLIKTRGQQVTLSCSPISGHRSVSWYQQTPGQGLQFLFEYFSETQRNKGNFPGRFSGRQFSNSRSEMNVSTLELGDSALYLCASSSTQYGATEAFFGQGTRLTVV.

The gene calls are TRBV18 and TRBJ1-2; a weak D match, TRBD1 (5 bases). The germline V and J ends were trimmed by 4 bases and 0 bases, with 15 bases remaining between them. This CDR3 spans 16 amino acids. Per germline, CDR1 KGHSH and CDR2 LQKENI. The CDR3 bases are TGTGCCAGCTCACAGGATGTTGGGGGAACTAACTATGGCTACACCTTC. This codes for CASSQDVGGTNYGYTF.

Details on this clone: The junction and the germline gene differ at one end; a read error may be behind it. The chain employs TRBV7-9 and TRBJ1-2; D is possibly TRBD1 (6 bases). This CDR3 is built from 15 residues. Germline loops: CDR1 SEHNR, CDR2 FQNEAQ (reference sequence). CDR3 residues: CASSPPTGTRYGCTF. CDR3 nucleotide sequence: TGTGCCAGCAGCCCCCCTACAGGGACGCGGTATGGCTGCACCTTC.

The rearrangement joins TRBV18 to TRBJ2-4; 14 nucleotides align to TRBD2. Germline V lookup: CDR1 KGHSH, CDR2 LQKENI. The CDR3 covers 18 residues. The trim removed 0 bases at V and 7 bases at J, leaving 8 bases unmatched. This chain's CDR3 is CASSPPGTSGSRGNIQYF. CDR3 nucleotides: TGTGCCAGCTCACCACCTGGGACTAGCGGGAGCAGGGGCAACATTCAGTACTTC. The complete variable domain, with remaining parts taken from reference TRBV18 and TRBJ2-4, reads NAGVMQNPRHLVRRRGQEARLRCSPMKGHSHVYWYRQLPEEGLKFMVYLQKENIIDESGMPKERFSAEFPKEGPSILRIQQVVRGDSAAYFCASSPPGTSGSRGNIQYFGAGTRLSVL.

For the CDR3, the DNA is TGTGCCAGCAGTTTAGGCAGGGAGACGGCTTTCTTT. Translating it yields CASSLGRETAFF. The V call is TRBV28, the J call TRBJ1-1; D perhaps matches TRBD1 (5 bases). The CDR3 contains 12 residues. Germline CDR1 and CDR2: MDHEN and SYDVKM. Trimming shortened V by 2 bases and J by 11 bases, and 12 bases separated the two germline ends. Based on the CDR3 plus reference TRBV28 and TRBJ1-1, the full variable domain is DVKVTQSSRYLVKRTGEKVFLECVQDMDHENMFWYRQDPGLGLRLIYFSYDVKMKEKGDIPEGYSVSREKKERFSLILESASTNQTSMYLCASSLGRETAFFGQGTRLTVV.

CDR3 in DNA: TGCAGCCTAGGGGCGGGGGACGAGCAGTTCTTC. Protein sequence: CSLGAGDEQFF. The chain has TRBV20-1 and TRBJ2-1, with TRBD2 matching over 7 bases. Germline V gene sequence: CDR1 DFQATT, CDR2 SNEGSKA (reference sequence). The CDR3 covers 11 residues.

The sample holds a few counts of this clone. J is TRBJ1-2 and V is TRBV28; D ambiguous. CDR3 size: 15 residues. Germline V gene data show CDR1 as MDHEN and CDR2 as SYDVKM. Deletions cut 6 bases from V and 4 bases from J, with 18 bases between. CDR3 in amino acids: CASRSPSRSGYGYTF. The CDR3 DNA reads TGTGCCAGCAGATCGCCTTCTCGAAGCGGCTATGGCTACACCTTC.

The rearrangement uses TRBV11-1 and TRBJ2-3, with unresolved D. CDR1 and CDR2 (germline): SGHAT, FQDESV (reference sequence). The V gene lost 4 bases and the J gene lost 2 bases, with 7 bases spanning the gap. The CDR3 has 13 amino acids. The CDR3 nucleotides read TGTGCCAGCAGCTCAAACCCCACAGATACGCAGTATTTT. Translated, it gives CASSSNPTDTQYF.

The rearrangement uses TRBV2 and TRBJ1-4; D is uncertain. CDR3 length: 14 amino acids. Deletions cut 3 bases from V and 8 bases from J, with 13 bases between. Germline CDR1 reads SNHLY; CDR2 reads FYNNEI. The CDR3, as DNA: TGTGCCAGCAGTGAGAGATTGAGGGAAGAAAAACTGTTTTTT. Translating gives CASSERLREEKLFF.

The rearrangement uses TRBV6-1 and TRBJ2-7; 12 positions agree with TRBD1. The V gene's germline CDR1 is MNHNS and CDR2 SASEGT. The CDR3 runs 14 residues. J was trimmed by 3 bases and V by 4 bases; bases with no gene match: 1. Here the CDR3 reads CASSGDRGHYEQYF. Written as DNA, the CDR3 is TGTGCCAGCAGTGGGGACAGGGGGCACTACGAGCAGTACTTC.

The J gene is TRBJ2-7, the V gene TRBV5-1, with D perhaps being TRBD1 or TRBD2 (5 bases each). This CDR3 is built from 14 residues. Germline CDR1 reads SGHRS; CDR2 reads YFSETQ. V lost 5 bases to trimming and J lost 2 bases, with 14 bases between them. CDR3: CASSLGDTTYEQYF. In DNA, the CDR3 is TGCGCCAGCAGTCTGGGGGATACCACCTACGAGCAGTACTTC.

The V gene is TRBV2, the J gene TRBJ2-5; TRBD2 is a possible D gene (5 bases). The CDR3 covers 14 residues. V lost 6 bases and J lost 2, with 13 bases in between. Germline V CDR1 and CDR2: SNHLY, FYNNEI. CDR3 DNA: TGTGCCAGCAGAAGGACTCCAAAACAAGAGACCCAGTACTTC. As protein: CASRRTPKQETQYF.

This sequence joins TRBV11-2 and TRBJ1-1, with unresolved D. The V end lost 5 bases, the J end lost 3 bases, and 13 bases lay between the germline ends. CDR1 is SGHAT and CDR2 is FQNNGV in the germline V gene. The length of the CDR3 is 14 residues. CDR3 nucleotide sequence: TGTGCCAGCAGCCGGAGGAGGGCAGACACTGAAGCTTTCTTT. This translates into CASSRRRADTEAFF. The full variable domain, its missing parts supplied by reference TRBV11-2 and TRBJ1-1, is EAGVAQSPRYKIIEKRQSVAFWCNPISGHATLYWYQQILGQGPKLLIQFQNNGVVDDSQLPKDRFSAERLKGVDSTLKIQPAKLEDSAVYLCASSRRRADTEAFFGQGTRLTVV.

The DNA of the CDR3 is TGTGCCAGCAGCTTACAGGGGGCGCTCGAGCAGTACTTC. Protein sequence: CASSLQGALEQYF. The rearrangement links TRBV11-2 to TRBJ2-7; 8 nucleotides line up with TRBD1. Germline CDR1 is SGHAT and CDR2 is FQNNGV. Germline trimming cut 2 bases from V and 6 bases from J; bases unmatched to any gene: 3. The length of the CDR3 is 13 residues.

This sequence joins TRBV29-1 and TRBJ2-1; a possible D gene is TRBD1 (5 bases). CDR3 length equals 12 residues. The germline V and J ends were trimmed by 3 bases and 6 bases, with 9 bases remaining between them. Germline CDR1 SQVTM, CDR2 ANQGSEA. CDR3 region: CSVELGANEQFF. CDR3 in DNA: TGCAGCGTTGAGTTAGGGGCCAATGAGCAGTTCTTC.

The gene calls are TRBV6-1 and TRBJ1-4; maybe TRBD1 (5 bases). Trimming left V 2 bases short and J 5 bases short, with 12 bases between. CDR3 length: 15 amino acids. Germline V gene sequence: CDR1 MNHNS, CDR2 SASEGT. This CDR3 is CASSEQGNRNEKLFF. CDR3 in DNA: TGTGCCAGCAGTGAACAGGGCAACAGAAATGAAAAACTGTTTTTT.

The chain uses TRBV2 and TRBJ2-5, with 9 bases fitting TRBD2. V shed 1 base and J 5 bases; nucleotides not matched to a gene: 2. The germline CDR1 and CDR2 sequences are SNHLY and FYNNEI. The CDR3 contains 14 residues. CDR3 sequence reads: CASSEVAGVETQYF. The DNA of the CDR3 is TGTGCCAGCAGTGAAGTAGCGGGAGTGGAGACCCAGTACTTC.

The J gene is TRBJ1-1, the V gene TRBV9; D gene ambiguous. The CDR3 extends over 13 amino acids. In germline, CDR1 is SGDLS, CDR2 YYNGEE. The ends were cut back, 0 bases at V and 11 bases at J, with 14 bases in the middle. The CDR3 DNA sequence: TGTGCCAGCAGCGTAGCTACCGACGGGTTGGCTTTCTTT. It codes for CASSVATDGLAFF.

V and J are TRBV5-1 and TRBJ1-1; tentatively, D is TRBD1 (6 bases). The CDR3 is made up of 13 amino acids. The germline V and J ends were trimmed by 3 bases and 8 bases, with 14 bases remaining between them. From germline, CDR1 is SGHRS and CDR2 YFSETQ. CDR3 amino acids: CASSWAQGYEAFF. The DNA of the CDR3 is TGCGCCAGCAGCTGGGCACAGGGCTACGAAGCTTTCTTT.

The chain links TRBV7-9 to TRBJ1-3; D remains ambiguous. The length of the CDR3 is 14 residues. Per germline, CDR1 SEHNR and CDR2 FQNEAQ (reference sequence). V dropped 3 bases and J dropped 1 base, with 7 bases sitting between them. This CDR3 is CASSFWQSGNTIYF. DNA of the CDR3: TGTGCCAGCAGCTTTTGGCAATCTGGAAACACCATATATTTT.

The rearrangement links TRBV5-1 to TRBJ2-3; a possible D gene is TRBD2 (5 bases). Germline values: CDR1 SGHRS, CDR2 YFSETQ. Trimming cost V 0 bases and J 5 bases, with 13 bases left between them. The CDR3 has 15 amino acids. The CDR3 is CASSLGGGSKDTQYF. The DNA of the CDR3 is TGCGCCAGCAGCTTGGGCGGCGGGTCCAAAGATACGCAGTATTTT.

The genes are TRBV29-1 and TRBJ1-5; 7 nucleotides align to TRBD1. Germline V CDR1 and CDR2: SQVTM, ANQGSEA. V was pared by 3 bases and J by 4 bases, with 3 bases of the junction left unmatched. The CDR3 contains 13 residues. Here the CDR3 reads CSVEPGGNQPQHF. In DNA form, the CDR3 reads TGCAGCGTTGAGCCAGGGGGTAATCAGCCCCAGCATTTT.

This rearrangement joins TRBV4-1 to TRBJ2-7, with a tentative D call TRBD2 (5 bases). V lost 1 base to trimming and J lost 0 bases, with 10 bases between them. The germline V gene has CDR1 MGHRA and CDR2 YSYEKL. This CDR3 has 15 residues. The CDR3 DNA is TGCGCCAGCAGCCAAGGCTCGGGGAACTCCTACGAGCAGTACTTC. Amino acids: CASSQGSGNSYEQYF.

The rearrangement links TRBV29-1 to TRBJ2-1; maybe TRBD1 (5 bases). V was clipped by 6 bases and J by 1 base, with 7 bases between them. The CDR3 contains 12 residues. Germline assignment: CDR1 SQVTM and CDR2 ANQGSEA. CDR3 sequence: CSVRTSYNEQFF. The CDR3 region has the DNA TGCAGCGTCAGGACATCCTACAATGAGCAGTTCTTC.